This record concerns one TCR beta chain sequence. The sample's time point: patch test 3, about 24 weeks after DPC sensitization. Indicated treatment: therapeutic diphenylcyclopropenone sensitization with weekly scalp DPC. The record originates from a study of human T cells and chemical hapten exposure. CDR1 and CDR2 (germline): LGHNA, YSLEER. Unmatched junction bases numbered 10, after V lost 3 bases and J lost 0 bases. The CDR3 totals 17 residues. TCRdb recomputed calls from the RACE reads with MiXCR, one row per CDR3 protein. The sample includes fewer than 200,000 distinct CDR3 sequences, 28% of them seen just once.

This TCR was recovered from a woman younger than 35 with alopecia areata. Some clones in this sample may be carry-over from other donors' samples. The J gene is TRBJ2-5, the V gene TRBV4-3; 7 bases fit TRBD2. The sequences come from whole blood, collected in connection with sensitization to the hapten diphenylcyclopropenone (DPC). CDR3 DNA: TGCGCCAGCAGCCAGAAACCCTGGCTAGCGGACCAAGAGACCCAGTACTTC. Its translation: CASSQKPWLADQETQYF.